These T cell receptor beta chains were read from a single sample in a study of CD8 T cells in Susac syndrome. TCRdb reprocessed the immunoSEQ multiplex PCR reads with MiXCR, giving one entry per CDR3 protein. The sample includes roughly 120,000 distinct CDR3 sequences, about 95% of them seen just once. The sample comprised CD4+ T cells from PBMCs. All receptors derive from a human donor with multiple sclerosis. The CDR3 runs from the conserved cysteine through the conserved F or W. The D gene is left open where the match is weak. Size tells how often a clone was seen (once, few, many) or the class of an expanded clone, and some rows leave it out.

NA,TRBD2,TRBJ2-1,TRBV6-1,TGTGCCAGCAGGGGACTAGATGAGCATGAGCAGTTCTTC,CASRGLDEHEQFF
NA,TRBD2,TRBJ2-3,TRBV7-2,TGTGCCAGCAGCTCCCGGACTAGCGGATATACGCAGTATTTT,CASSSRTSGYTQYF
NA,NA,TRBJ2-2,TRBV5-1,TGCGCCAGCAGCTTCCGGGGCCCCACCGGGGAGCTGTTTTTT,CASSFRGPTGELFF
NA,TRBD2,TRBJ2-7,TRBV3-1,TGTGCCAGCAGCCAAATGAGCGGGGGACCATACGAGCAGTACTTC,CASSQMSGGPYEQYF
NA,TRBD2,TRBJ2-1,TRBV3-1,TGTGCCAGCAGCCAAGGTAGCGGGGGGGCCGCCTACAATGAGCAGTTCTTC,CASSQGSGGAAYNEQFF
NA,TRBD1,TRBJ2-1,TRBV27,TGTGCCAGCAGTCTCACGAACGTACAGGGGACTGAGCAGTTCTTC,CASSLTNVQGTEQFF
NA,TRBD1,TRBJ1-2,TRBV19,TGTGCCAGTAGTCCGGGACAGGGGGCCTTTAACTATGGCTACACCTTC,CASSPGQGAFNYGYTF
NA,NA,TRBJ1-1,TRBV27,TGTGCCAGCAAACCGGGACAGAACACTGAAGCTTTCTTT,CASKPGQNTEAFF
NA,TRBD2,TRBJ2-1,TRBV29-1,TGCAGCGTATACGGCGGGAGTTTCAATGAGCAGTTCTTC,CSVYGGSFNEQFF
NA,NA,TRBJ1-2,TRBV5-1,TGCGCCAGCAGCTTGGGTGCGGGTACCTATGGCTACACCTTC,CASSLGAGTYGYTF
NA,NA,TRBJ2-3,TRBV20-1,TGCAGTGCTAGCGACCGCTTAGCAGATACGCAGTATTTT,CSASDRLADTQYF
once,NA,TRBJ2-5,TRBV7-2,TGTGCCAGCAGCTTCCGGCCCCGCGGTTTCGAGACCCAGTACTTC,CASSFRPRGFETQYF
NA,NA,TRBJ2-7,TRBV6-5,TGTGCCAGCAGCCGGTCATGGGAGTCCTCCTACGAGCAGTACTTC,CASSRSWESSYEQYF
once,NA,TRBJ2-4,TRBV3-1,TGTGCCAGCAGCTGGAGAGGGAATCAAGCCAAAAACATTCAGTACTTC,CASSWRGNQAKNIQYF
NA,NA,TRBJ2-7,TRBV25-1,TGTGCCAGCACGGCAGGGCTCTACGAGCAGTACTTC,CASTAGLYEQYF
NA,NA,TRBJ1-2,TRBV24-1,TGTGCCACCAGTGACGGCTCTGGCTACACCTTC,CATSDGSGYTF
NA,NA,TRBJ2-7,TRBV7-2,TGTGCCAGCAGCTTAGGGCAGGTTTTCTCCTACGAGCAGTACTTC,CASSLGQVFSYEQYF
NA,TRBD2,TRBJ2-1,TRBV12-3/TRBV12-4,TGTGCCAGCACCCCGACCCGACTAGCGGGAGAGCAGTTCTTC,CASTPTRLAGEQFF
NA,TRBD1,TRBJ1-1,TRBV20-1,TGCAGTGTCCCGACAGGGGGCGCGATGAACACTGAAGCTTTCTTT,CSVPTGGAMNTEAFF
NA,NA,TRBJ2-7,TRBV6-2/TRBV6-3,TGTGCCAGCAGTCTCAGCGGAGTCCCCTACGAGCAGTACTTC,CASSLSGVPYEQYF